The entry below describes one T cell receptor (beta chain). This clonotype came up a few times. Its antigen is still unknown. No per-base quality is available; no much larger clone lies one base away. Systemically healthy Caucasian individuals from Russia, 35 to 40 in total and aged about 6 to 95 years, were included as donors. Approximately 10 milliliters of peripheral blood were collected from each donor into EDTA-treated Vacutainer tubes. Ficoll-Paque density-gradient centrifugation was used to isolate PBMCs, with at least 7 million per sample. Trizol reagent was used to extract total RNA from PBMCs, with at least 6 micrograms per sample. For every donor, flow cytometry on a PBMC aliquot measured the percentage of naive CD45RAhigh/CD27high T cells. At the junction V is shortened by 0 bases and J by 4 bases; bases outside the gene matches: 5. CDR1 and CDR2 are drawn from the germline V gene (reference sequence): GTSNPN, SVGIG. Including the terminal cysteine and phenylalanine, the CDR3 comprises 14 residues. Left in the record is the CDR3 DNA by itself, 42 bases read in frame from the first base.

Library construction relied on 5' RACE. TCRdb lists the instrument as Illumina HiSeq 2500. The second PCR ran for roughly 7 to 12 cycles and used a J-beta primer mix along with a sample-barcoded 5' primer. Each TCR beta cDNA molecule received a unique molecular identifier from a template-switch 5' adaptor carrying 12 random nucleotides. At least 2.5 million CDR3-containing paired-end reads were obtained from each sample. First-strand cDNA was synthesized from all RNA with the Mint cDNA synthesis kit, primed by a TRBC-specific oligonucleotide. Following uracil-DNA glycosylase treatment, all cDNA underwent a first 18-cycle PCR with the universal primers M1SS and BC2_uni_R. In the source study's methods: For normalization, 1 million high-quality reads, each with a distinct molecular identifier, were randomly selected from each sample. Instead of being binned into consensus sequences, reads that shared molecular identifiers were thrown out. MiTCR, with a Q25 quality threshold and the strictest error-elimination algorithm, was used for CDR3 identification, clonotype clustering and error correction. A nonparametric unseen species model with Euler transformation was used to estimate a lower bound on total TCR beta diversity. Clones were called with MiXCR by TCRdb after fastp trimmed the public reads at Q25, and only in-frame beta chains were retained. Each record represents a unique CDR3 protein, reported with the most common genes and DNA among its rows. The V and J calls were not made by the authors but by TCRdb's processing. The sample yields about 570,000 distinct CDR3 sequences; about 25% were counted once. Of the sample, approximately 17% is held by the ten largest clones.

The entry originates in a study of blood T cells in healthy people across ages (dated by TCRdb to between 2014 and 2016). Concerning the study at large: In model experiments, template switching captured roughly one uniquely barcoded TCR beta cDNA molecule for every two T cells. The donors were split into four age groups: young (average 16 years), middle-aged (39), aged (roughly 60) and long-lived (roughly 77). To avoid experimental bias, donors of different ages were randomly spread across the sequencing lanes. For two donors (one aged 18 to 29 and one aged 80 or older), the study analyzed two additional independent replicas of 1 million unique cDNA reads from the same blood draw. To track age-related changes in TCR beta repertoire diversity, the study relied on deep sequencing normalized with unique cDNA molecular identifiers.

Broader findings and caveats from the paper: Compared with the aged group, the long-lived group had more naive CD4+ T cells, fewer expanded clones and increased TCR diversity, a pattern suggesting age selection. Because donor CMV infection status was unknown, age-related changes in expanded clonotypes were potentially confounded. As age increased, observed TCR beta diversity per million T cells dropped in a roughly linear way, and a significant reduction was already evident by age roughly 36. Estimates of total diversity from one million sequenced T cells were regarded as lower bounds and underestimates. There was a strong correlation between observed TCR beta diversity and the percentage of naive T cells measured by flow cytometry. Bulk unsorted PBMC profiling prevented conclusive comparison of naive and antigen-experienced compartments.

Sequenced input: blood. This chain is built from TRBV30 and TRBJ1-2, and 7 bases in between align with TRBD1. The source of this sequence is a woman in her 70s in good health. The DNA reads TGTGCCTGGAGTGTGACAGGGACTAGCTATGGCTACACCTTC. Translation gives CAWSVTGTSYGYTF.